This TCR beta chain was captured by sequencing in a study of T-cell reconstitution after alpha-beta-depleted transplantation in children. Many counts were recorded for this clonotype. The library targeted TCRbeta and was prepared with unique molecular identifiers. TCRdb fed the PCR reads into MiXCR, producing one record per CDR3 protein. This table holds a few hundred thousand distinct CDR3 sequences, around 8.9% found once. Trimming removed 2 bases from V and 4 bases from J, with 8 bases in between. The CDR3 has 13 amino acids. CDR1 KGHSH and CDR2 LQKENI come from the germline V gene. This receptor was obtained from a human donor who donated a stem cell graft to a child with SCID. The material was PBMCs from the stem cell graft donor, obtained from the stem cell graft. The chain carries TRBV18 and TRBJ2-5; D is perhaps TRBD2 (6 bases). CDR3 amino acids: CASSPVGGETQYF. In nucleotides, the CDR3 is TGTGCCAGCTCACCAGTCGGGGGAGAGACCCAGTACTTC.